A selection of T cell receptor beta chains follows, all from one sample in a study of T cell responses to AZD1222 COVID-19 vaccine. Data came from immunoSEQ multiplex PCR; TCRdb stores just in-frame clones and leaves some out. The sample includes fewer than 150,000 clones, about 87% of them seen just once. Material: peripheral blood, obtained on day 0 of AZD1222 vaccination. These receptors all stem from an adult in good health. Both conserved end residues are part of each CDR3. Each record gives: D gene, J gene, CDR3 length, clone size, V gene, CDR3 protein, CDR3 DNA. A D gene is named only where the DNA matches it firmly. The size field is filled for only some rows; it gives once, few, many or a size class.

d_gene: TRBD1; j_gene: TRBJ2-7; len: 15; abundance: NA; v_gene: TRBV5-6; CDR3aa: CASSWTGESFYEQYF; CDR3nt: TGTGCCAGCAGCTGGACAGGGGAATCTTTCTACGAGCAGTACTTC
d_gene: NA; j_gene: TRBJ1-1; len: 16; abundance: NA; v_gene: TRBV3-1/TRBV3-2; CDR3aa: CASSPSVTSRRTEAFF; CDR3nt: TGTGCCAGCAGCCCTTCGGTGACCTCCCGGAGAACTGAAGCTTTCTTT
d_gene: NA; j_gene: TRBJ1-1; len: 16; abundance: NA; v_gene: TRBV19; CDR3aa: CASSIGFLVGDTEAFF; CDR3nt: TGTGCCAGTAGTATAGGGTTTTTAGTAGGGGACACTGAAGCTTTCTTT
d_gene: NA; j_gene: TRBJ2-5; len: 16; abundance: NA; v_gene: TRBV4-2; CDR3aa: CASSQEGAGTQETQYF; CDR3nt: TGTGCCAGCAGCCAAGAGGGGGCGGGGACCCAAGAGACCCAGTACTTC
d_gene: NA; j_gene: TRBJ2-1; len: 12; abundance: NA; v_gene: TRBV27; CDR3aa: CASSQDRNEQFF; CDR3nt: TGTGCCAGCAGTCAAGACAGAAATGAGCAGTTCTTC
d_gene: NA; j_gene: TRBJ2-5; len: 16; abundance: NA; v_gene: TRBV5-1; CDR3aa: CASSLHPTGSQETQYF; CDR3nt: TGCGCCAGCAGTCTCCACCCAACAGGTTCCCAAGAGACCCAGTACTTC
d_gene: NA; j_gene: TRBJ2-1; len: 13; abundance: NA; v_gene: TRBV5-1; CDR3aa: CASSWDTYNEQFF; CDR3nt: TGCGCCAGCAGCTGGGACACCTACAATGAGCAGTTCTTC
d_gene: NA; j_gene: TRBJ2-7; len: 14; abundance: few; v_gene: TRBV29-1; CDR3aa: CSVPRRSSSYEQYF; CDR3nt: TGCAGCGTTCCCCGGAGGTCAAGCTCCTACGAGCAGTACTTC
d_gene: TRBD2; j_gene: TRBJ2-2; len: 17; abundance: NA; v_gene: TRBV5-1; CDR3aa: CASSLGASGLNTGELFF; CDR3nt: TGCGCCAGCAGCTTGGGGGCTAGCGGATTGAACACCGGGGAGCTGTTTTTT
d_gene: NA; j_gene: TRBJ1-1; len: 14; abundance: NA; v_gene: TRBV27; CDR3aa: CASSSWRGRTEAFF; CDR3nt: TGTGCCAGCAGTTCCTGGAGGGGGAGAACTGAAGCTTTCTTT
d_gene: TRBD1; j_gene: TRBJ1-1; len: 14; abundance: NA; v_gene: TRBV7-3; CDR3aa: CASSSSQGGGEAFF; CDR3nt: TGTGCCAGCAGCTCTTCCCAAGGGGGCGGTGAAGCTTTCTTT
d_gene: TRBD2; j_gene: TRBJ2-1; len: 18; abundance: NA; v_gene: TRBV19; CDR3aa: CASKGRTSGLSSYNEQFF; CDR3nt: TGTGCCAGTAAGGGTAGAACTAGCGGCCTTAGCTCCTACAATGAGCAGTTCTTC
d_gene: TRBD1; j_gene: TRBJ2-5; len: 15; abundance: NA; v_gene: TRBV10-3; CDR3aa: CAISGKGQRQETQYF; CDR3nt: TGTGCCATTTCCGGGAAGGGACAGAGGCAAGAGACCCAGTACTTC
d_gene: TRBD1; j_gene: TRBJ1-2; len: 13; abundance: NA; v_gene: TRBV30; CDR3aa: CAWSARQGDGYTF; CDR3nt: TGTGCCTGGAGTGCCCGACAGGGTGATGGCTACACCTTC